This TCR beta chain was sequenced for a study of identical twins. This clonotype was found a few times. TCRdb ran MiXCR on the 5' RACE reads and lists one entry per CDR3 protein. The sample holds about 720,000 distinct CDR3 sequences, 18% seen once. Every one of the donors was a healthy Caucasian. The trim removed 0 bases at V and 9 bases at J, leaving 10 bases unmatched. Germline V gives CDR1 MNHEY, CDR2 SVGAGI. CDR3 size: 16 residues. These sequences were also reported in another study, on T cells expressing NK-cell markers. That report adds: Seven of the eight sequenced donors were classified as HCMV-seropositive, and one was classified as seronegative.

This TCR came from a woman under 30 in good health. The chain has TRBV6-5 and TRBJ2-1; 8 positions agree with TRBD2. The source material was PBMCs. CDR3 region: CASSYSTSGSSSEQFF. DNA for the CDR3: TGTGCCAGCAGTTACTCGACCAGCGGGAGTAGCAGTGAGCAGTTCTTC.